This TCR beta chain was captured in a study of shared clonotypes between healthy human individuals. Study outcomes and limitations: Clonotype sharing across a handful of donors was observed for around 5.1% of naive CD4 clonotypes.

Assay: immunoSEQ multiplex PCR; the TCRdb copy retains only in-frame clones and omits some. Of millions of clones listed, approximately 90% are singletons. For this clone: As yet, its antigen is unknown.

V was clipped by 6 bases and J by 8 bases, with 19 bases between them. The CDR3 totals 14 residues. The germline CDR1 and CDR2 sequences are MRHNA and SNTAGT. Sequencing was performed on naive CD4+ T cells sorted from blood. The subset is: CD45RA+ positively selected. The rearrangement uses TRBV6-4 and TRBJ1-2; D possibly corresponds to TRBD1 (5 bases). The source of this sequence is a man aged 18 to 29 in good health. The CDR3 DNA follows: TGTGCCAGCAGGGAGACCCCGGGGGTCGGGGGCTACACCTTC. Translated: CASRETPGVGGYTF.